The 9 T cell receptor beta chains reported below all come from one sample, sequenced in a study of post-analysis software for immune sequencing data. The study's findings and limits: Relative to controls, patients had 4 or 5 TRBV segments at higher frequency, with TRBV5-6, TRBV5-1 and TRBV20-1 among these.

Tagging with unique molecular identifiers was a feature of the TCR beta cDNA libraries. TCRdb ran MiXCR on the PCR reads and lists one entry per CDR3 protein. The sample shows fewer than 850,000 distinct CDR3 sequences, roughly 29% of them seen only once. These TCRs are of unknown antigen specificity. The specimen was blood. The receptors stem from a girl aged 10 to 17 with multiple sclerosis.

The table lists this clonotype with a few counts. This chain joins TRBV6-5 and TRBJ2-1; D is ambiguous. Per the germline V gene, CDR1 is MNHEY and CDR2 is SVGAGI. The V gene lost 3 bases and the J gene lost 1 base, with 10 bases spanning the gap. The CDR3 spans 15 residues. The CDR3 spells CASSYLAASYNEQFF. The CDR3 bases are TGTGCCAGCAGTTATCTGGCGGCTTCCTACAATGAGCAGTTCTTC.

This clonotype was recorded a few times. The junction differs from germline at one of its ends, possibly a read error. CDR3 DNA: TGTGCCAGCAGCATAGACTTGAGCTCCTACAATGAGCGGTTCTTC. Protein: CASSIDLSSYNERFF. The V and J genes are TRBV7-2 and TRBJ2-1; D is unclear. From germline, CDR1 is SGHTA and CDR2 FQGNSA. CDR3 length: 15 residues.

V gene TRBV11-2 combines with J gene TRBJ2-3; unclear D gene. Germline lookup yields CDR1 SGHAT and CDR2 FQNNGV. The germline V and J ends were trimmed by 3 bases and 7 bases, with 5 bases remaining between them. The length of the CDR3 is 11 residues. The chain's CDR3 is CASSFSNTQYF. The DNA for the CDR3 is TGTGCCAGCAGCTTTTCCAATACGCAGTATTTT.

This clonotype has a handful of counts. The J gene is TRBJ2-2, the V gene TRBV3-1, with 11 positions matching TRBD2. The CDR3 contains 16 residues. The germline CDR1 and CDR2 sequences are LGHDT and YNNKEL (reference sequence). V shed 4 bases and J 6 bases; nucleotides not matched to a gene: 7. CDR3 loop: CASSLTSGTVPGELFF. CDR3 coding DNA: TGTGCCAGCAGCCTGACTAGCGGGACCGTGCCCGGGGAGCTGTTTTTT.

Regarding this clonotype: The junction departs from germline at one end; a sequencing error may be responsible. This chain links TRBV29-1 with TRBJ2-1; TRBD1 agrees at 7 bases. Germline assignment: CDR1 SQVTM and CDR2 ANQGSEA. The CDR3 runs to 14 residues. The CDR3: CSVDRAHPYNEQFF. In nucleotides, the CDR3 is TGTAGCGTTGACAGGGCCCACCCCTACAATGAGCAGTTCTTC.

There are many counts of this clonotype. This chain joins TRBV11-2 and TRBJ2-1; possible D gene TRBD1, 5 bases. This CDR3 is 15 amino acids long. Looked up from germline, CDR1 is SGHAT and CDR2 is FQNNGV. The ends were cut back, 7 bases at V and 8 bases at J, with 21 bases in the middle. This CDR3 reads CASTSGQGFPDEQFF. The CDR3 coding sequence is TGTGCCAGCACCAGTGGGCAGGGATTCCCAGATGAGCAGTTCTTC.

The gene calls are TRBV27 and TRBJ1-4; 7 bases agree with TRBD1. V lost 2 bases to trimming and J lost 7 bases; unmatched junction nucleotides: 13. The germline CDR1 and CDR2 sequences are MNHEY and SMNVEV (reference sequence). This CDR3 region has 17 residues. The CDR3 DNA is TGTGCCAGCAGTTTACTGAACCTCGACAGGGATGGTGAAAAACTGTTTTTT. Its protein is CASSLLNLDRDGEKLFF.

This clonotype was counted a few times. The chain recombines TRBV6-7 with TRBJ2-3, with 9 bases matching TRBD2. TRBV6-7 is reported as an ORF; its role is uncertain. This CDR3 contains 18 residues. The ends lost 10 bases at V and 4 bases at J; junction bases unmatched: 21. CDR3 amino acids: CANLRGTSFVEVPDTQYF. CDR3 sequence (DNA): TGTGCCAACCTGCGAGGGACTAGCTTCGTTGAAGTTCCAGATACGCAGTATTTT.

This clonotype was counted a few times. This rearrangement joins TRBV4-3 to TRBJ2-7, with D perhaps TRBD1 (5 bases). V lost 0 bases, J lost 3 bases, and 9 bases lay in between. From germline, CDR1 is LGHNA and CDR2 YSLEER. The CDR3 length is 14 residues. Written as DNA, the CDR3 is TGCGCCAGCAGCCAAGAATCAGGACACTACGAGCAGTACTTC. Residues: CASSQESGHYEQYF.